The present TCR beta chain was sequenced within a study of T cell responses to AZD1222 COVID-19 vaccine. The overall study: Investigators merged groups given second doses at roughly 4 or roughly 12 weeks.

Study conclusions and caveats: Increased Spike-specific TCR breadth and depth were observed after two AZD1222 doses. Every sample of the repertoires postdated the peak T cell response. The donor cohort was predominantly white British with a female majority, and clonal diversity may have been underestimated.

Generated by immunoSEQ multiplex PCR, the TCRdb table keeps only in-frame clones and is missing some. Of 100,000 to 150,000 clones detected, 90% appear once; the ten largest clones hold 6.9%. Note on this clone: Its antigen is still unknown. The sample carries other DNA sequences with the same CDR3.

This CDR3 has 12 amino acids. Per the germline V gene, CDR1 is SNHLY and CDR2 is FYNNEI. The germline V and J ends were trimmed by 2 bases and 4 bases, with 3 bases remaining between them. The material was peripheral blood, obtained on day 0 of AZD1222 vaccination. The sequence was obtained from an adult in good health. This chain joins TRBV2 and TRBJ1-3; no definite D call. The CDR3 DNA is TGTGCCAGCAGTGAACTCGGAAACACCATATATTTT. As protein: CASSELGNTIYF.